The T cell receptor (beta chain) under discussion was sequenced for a study of shared clonotypes between healthy human individuals. Study summary: CD8 memory received one plate per donor, CD8 naive two, CD4 memory three and CD4 naive three.

To note about this clone: What it recognizes is unknown. This sample also contains other DNA sequences that code for the same CDR3.

The repertoire was sequenced with immunoSEQ multiplex PCR; TCRdb's copy has only in-frame clones and lacks some. Altogether about 2 million clones are present, 90% to 95% being singletons, with the ten largest covering 0.1% to 0.15%. Findings of the study overall: Apart from blood, nothing was sampled; tissue repertoires likely differ. Naive subsets typically showed greater estimated richness than memory subsets.

Trimming cost V 5 bases and J 2 bases, with 9 bases left between them. The CDR3 has 13 residues. Per the germline V gene, CDR1 is MDHEN and CDR2 is SYDVKM. The sample comprised naive CD4+ T cells sorted from blood. Subset specified: CD45RA+ positively selected. This chain uses TRBV28 with TRBJ1-2, with a weak D call TRBD1 (6 bases). This TCR was recovered from a man aged 18 to 30 in good health. CDR3 sequence reads: CASSPDRNYGYTF. The CDR3 DNA reads as TGTGCCAGCAGTCCCGACAGGAACTATGGCTACACCTTC.